The 19 T cell receptor beta chains reported below all come from one sample, sequenced in a study of blood T cell repertoires in COVID-19. This table comes from immunoSEQ multiplex PCR, and its TCRdb copy is limited to in-frame clones, with some not included. The sample has 180,000 or so clones, 75% to 90% seen once. The sequencing sample was made of PBMCs or T cells enriched from blood (not recorded which). Every receptor here comes from a woman between 35 and 50 years old with acute COVID-19.

The chain is built from TRBV7-2 and TRBJ2-3; D might be TRBD1 (6 bases). The CDR3 runs to 15 residues. The V gene's germline CDR1 is SGHTA and CDR2 FQGNSA. Trimming took off 2 bases at V and 3 bases at J, with 12 bases between the two ends. The CDR3 sequence: CASSLQGKWTDTQYF. CDR3 DNA: TGTGCCAGCAGCTTACAGGGGAAGTGGACAGATACGCAGTATTTT.

This chain links TRBV4-3 with TRBJ2-2; no definite D call. This CDR3 is 14 amino acids long. Germline values: CDR1 LGHNA, CDR2 YSLEER. With 3 bases removed from V and 4 bases from J, the gap between germline ends came to 9 bases. The CDR3 sequence is CASSQTHATGELFF. The DNA of the CDR3 is TGCGCCAGCAGCCAGACACATGCCACCGGGGAGCTGTTTTTT.

The chain combines TRBV5-1 with TRBJ2-5; 13 bases map to TRBD2. V lost 3 bases to trimming and J lost 0 bases; unmatched junction nucleotides: 8. Per the germline V gene, CDR1 is SGHRS and CDR2 is YFSETQ. The CDR3 is made up of 18 amino acids. As DNA, the CDR3 is TGCGCCAGCAGCTCCGGACTAGCGGGGGCGATGTACCAAGAGACCCAGTACTTC. This gives the protein CASSSGLAGAMYQETQYF.

The chain recombines TRBV7-8 with TRBJ2-1, with D perhaps TRBD2 (6 bases). The CDR3 runs to 16 residues. In germline, CDR1 is SGHVS, CDR2 FQNEAQ. V lost 1 base and J lost 10, with 20 bases in between. CDR3 sequence reads: CASSLGPGTRQGEQFF. For the CDR3, the DNA is TGTGCCAGCAGCTTAGGACCCGGGACTCGTCAAGGCGAGCAGTTCTTC.

The chain is built from TRBV9 and TRBJ2-3; possible D gene TRBD1, 6 bases. The CDR3 sequence is 14 residues long. Germline assignment: CDR1 SGDLS and CDR2 YYNGEE. V dropped 3 bases and J dropped 3 bases, with 11 bases sitting between them. The CDR3: CASSELTGTDTQYF. The CDR3 DNA reads as TGTGCCAGCAGCGAACTCACAGGGACAGATACGCAGTATTTT.

The gene calls are TRBV5-4 and TRBJ2-2; 7 nucleotides align to TRBD2. The CDR3 consists of 19 residues. Germline CDR1 is SGHNT and CDR2 is YYREEE (reference sequence). Germline trimming cut 5 bases from V and 4 bases from J; bases unmatched to any gene: 20. CDR3 coding DNA: TGTGCCAGCAGTGCAATGGGGTCTTACGGCGGGAGTCCCACCGGGGAGCTGTTTTTT. Its translation: CASSAMGSYGGSPTGELFF.

This clone appeared a single time. The chain is built from TRBV6-5 and TRBJ1-6; possible D gene TRBD1, 6 bases. Germline V lookup: CDR1 MNHEY, CDR2 SVGAGI. The ends were cut back, 0 bases at V and 7 bases at J, with 10 bases in the middle. The CDR3 is made up of 15 amino acids. DNA for the CDR3: TGTGCCAGCAGTTACTCCCGGCAGGGGAATTCACCCCTCCACTTT. Translating gives CASSYSRQGNSPLHF.

The rearrangement joins TRBV3-1 (or the pseudogene TRBV3-2) to TRBJ2-2; no reliable D call. The V gene lost 2 bases and the J gene lost 5 bases, with 12 bases spanning the gap. Germline lookup yields CDR1 LGHDT and CDR2 YNNKEL (reference sequence). This CDR3 has 15 residues. The CDR3 DNA reads as TGTGCCAGCAGCCAAAATTGGCGGAAAACCGGGGAGCTGTTTTTT. It yields the protein CASSQNWRKTGELFF.

This chain connects TRBV12-3 or TRBV12-4 to TRBJ1-6; TRBD1 matches 8 bases. J gave up 10 bases and V 6 bases, and 5 bases lay outside the gene matches. The CDR3 consists of 13 residues. The CDR3 DNA reads as TGTGCCAGCAGCCGAGGACAGGGATCACCCCTCCACTTT. Protein product: CASSRGQGSPLHF.

V and J are TRBV27 and TRBJ2-3, with 16 positions matching TRBD2. J lost 2 bases, V lost 5 bases, and 10 bases had no gene match. The CDR3 spans 19 residues. Germline V gene data show CDR1 as MNHEY and CDR2 as SMNVEV (reference sequence). CDR3 protein: CASSPWGLAGGRVTDTQYF. As DNA, the CDR3 is TGTGCCAGCAGTCCCTGGGGACTAGCGGGGGGGCGGGTCACAGATACGCAGTATTTT.

The rearrangement links TRBV7-9 to TRBJ2-5; D not certain. Germline V gene sequence: CDR1 SEHNR, CDR2 FQNEAQ (reference sequence). The CDR3 length is 14 residues. Trimming cost V 1 base and J 1 base, with 7 bases left between them. In DNA, the CDR3 is TGTGCCAGCAGCTTAGAATCATGCCAAGAGACCCAGTACTTC. Encoded protein: CASSLESCQETQYF.

The V and J genes are TRBV9 and TRBJ1-2; 8 bases line up with TRBD1. Germline loops: CDR1 SGDLS, CDR2 YYNGEE. The CDR3 extends over 20 amino acids. V was pared by 4 bases and J by 4 bases, with 24 bases of the junction left unmatched. Here the CDR3 reads CASSQSGRAGTGDFPYGYTF. CDR3 nucleotides: TGTGCCAGCAGCCAAAGTGGAAGGGCCGGGACAGGCGACTTCCCCTATGGCTACACCTTC.

This chain connects TRBV5-5 to TRBJ2-1; D not resolved. V was pared by 1 base and J by 0 bases, with 11 bases between. The CDR3 runs 16 residues. Germline values: CDR1 SGHKS, CDR2 YYEKEE (reference sequence). The CDR3 DNA reads as TGTGCCAGCAGCTTGTTTGGCGGAGTCTCCTACAATGAGCAGTTCTTC. As protein: CASSLFGGVSYNEQFF.

The chain has TRBV18 and TRBJ2-3; 9 positions match TRBD2. Germline values: CDR1 KGHSH, CDR2 LQKENI. This CDR3 has 15 amino acids. V trimming: 6 bases; J trimming: 4 bases; junction bases outside the gene matches: 8. The CDR3 DNA follows: TGTGCCAGCTCTCCGGGACTAGCCCCCCCAGATACGCAGTATTTT. It translates to CASSPGLAPPDTQYF.

The chain combines TRBV2 with TRBJ1-6; no clear D gene. The germline V gene encodes CDR1 SNHLY and CDR2 FYNNEI. V lost 6 bases and J 5 bases, leaving 20 bases between the germline ends. The CDR3 is made up of 17 amino acids. The CDR3 loop reads CASSVLGGGINNSPLHF. The CDR3 coding sequence is TGTGCCAGCAGCGTTCTAGGCGGAGGGATCAATAATTCACCCCTCCACTTT.

CDR3 region: CAISDTGNYGYTF. CDR3 DNA: TGTGCCATCAGTGACACAGGGAACTATGGCTACACCTTC. J is TRBJ1-2 and V is TRBV10-3, with a tentative D call TRBD1 (6 bases). The CDR3 totals 13 residues. The germline V gene has CDR1 ENHRY and CDR2 SYGVKD. Between the trimmed V and J ends, which lost 3 bases and 2 bases, there was a span of 7 bases.

This clone appeared a few times. V gene TRBV28 combines with J gene TRBJ2-7; 7 bases are shared with TRBD2. CDR3 length: 16 residues. Germline assignment: CDR1 MDHEN and CDR2 SYDVKM. The V and J ends lost 4 bases and 0 bases, in that order; junction bases with no gene match: 9. The CDR3 reads CASSSLAGPFSYEQYF. DNA for the CDR3: TGTGCCAGCAGTTCCTTAGCGGGTCCCTTCTCCTACGAGCAGTACTTC.

The V gene is TRBV18, the J gene TRBJ2-6; the D is unclear. This CDR3 comprises 13 residues. Germline-derived CDR1 and CDR2 are KGHSH and LQKENI. Trimming shortened V by 2 bases and J by 4 bases, and 3 bases separated the two germline ends. The CDR3 region has the DNA TGTGCCAGCTCACCAGGCGGGGCCAACGTCCTGACTTTC. Its protein product is CASSPGGANVLTF. The variable domain in full, with the rest retrieved from reference TRBV18 and TRBJ2-6, is NAGVMQNPRHLVRRRGQEARLRCSPMKGHSHVYWYRQLPEEGLKFMVYLQKENIIDESGMPKERFSAEFPKEGPSILRIQQVVRGDSAAYFCASSPGGANVLTFGAGSRLTVL.

This chain joins TRBV18 and TRBJ2-3; 8 bases line up with TRBD2. The CDR3 covers 16 residues. Unmatched junction bases numbered 6, after V lost 3 bases and J lost 1 base. Germline V gene sequence: CDR1 KGHSH, CDR2 LQKENI. The CDR3 sequence is CASSPGLAGRTDTQYF. The CDR3 region has the DNA TGTGCCAGCTCACCGGGTCTAGCGGGCCGCACAGATACGCAGTATTTT.